This TCR beta chain was captured by sequencing in a study of T cell responses to AZD1222 COVID-19 vaccine. Overall study results and limits: The peak T cell response came first, and repertoires were sampled only after it.

CDR1 and CDR2 (germline): LNHDA, SQIVND (reference sequence). This CDR3 contains 14 residues. Trimming left V 3 bases short and J 3 bases short, with 8 bases between. Assay used: immunoSEQ multiplex PCR; TCRdb lists only in-frame clones, some missing. Of about 110,000 clones in the sample, about 88% were seen once. On this clone: Its antigen is currently unknown. Other DNA sequences in this sample translate to the same CDR3.

The sequence was obtained from an adult in good health. The material was peripheral blood, obtained on day 0 of AZD1222 vaccination. The V gene is TRBV19, the J gene TRBJ1-4; the D is unclear. This chain's CDR3 is CASSIRLSNEKLFF. CDR3 DNA: TGTGCCAGTAGTATCCGGCTATCTAATGAAAAACTGTTTTTT.